This T cell receptor beta chain is drawn from a study of OX40 agonist ivuxolimab in advanced cancers. The CDR3 sequence is 17 residues long. V was clipped by 4 bases and J by 0 bases, with 16 bases between them. In germline, CDR1 is LGHNA, CDR2 YNFKEQ. Sequencing was performed with immunoSEQ multiplex PCR; in TCRdb, only in-frame clones are kept and a portion is missing. Of tens of thousands of clones in the sample, 65% to 85% are singletons; the top ten hold approximately 1%. The material was CD4+ or CD8+ T cells sorted from blood, obtained in a trial of the OX40 agonist ivuxolimab. This rearrangement joins TRBV4-2 to TRBJ2-1; unclear D gene. The source is an adult with an advanced solid tumor such as melanoma, head and neck, liver or kidney cancer. The CDR3 DNA sequence: TGTGCCAGCAGCCTAGGGTATGGCAGGAGCTCCTACAATGAGCAGTTCTTC. Translating it yields CASSLGYGRSSYNEQFF.